This entry is about one T cell receptor (beta chain). This entry is derived from a study of blood T cell repertoires in COVID-19. Across the whole study: Sites in the United States, Italy and Spain provided acute and convalescent COVID-19 samples. Sample material is recorded as cDNA or gDNA derived from T cells, B-cell-depleted T cells, or PBMCs.

As processed by the authors: Scientists estimated how many nucleated cells there were by amplifying reference gene primers. The data were produced by immunoSEQ multiplex PCR, yet TCRdb's version contains in-frame clones alone and is incomplete. V and J calls and clone size are as listed in that table; D and trimming were resolved from the DNA. The sample includes about 410,000 clones, about nine tenths of them seen just once. The CDR3 contains 15 residues. Germline CDR1 is MDHEN and CDR2 is SYDVKM. The V and J ends lost 5 bases and 4 bases, in that order; junction bases with no gene match: 9. Sample: peripheral blood. This TCR derives from a woman in her twenties or thirties with active or convalescent COVID-19. The chain recombines TRBV28 with TRBJ1-1; 8 nucleotides align to TRBD1. CDR3 protein: CASSPPQGGSTEAFF. The CDR3 DNA reads as TGTGCCAGCAGTCCCCCACAGGGGGGAAGCACTGAAGCTTTCTTT.